This is a list of T cell receptor beta chains from one sample in a study of blood T cell repertoires in COVID-19. Here immunoSEQ multiplex PCR was the method, and the copy in TCRdb shows in-frame clones only, minus some. The profile shows fewer than 700,000 clones, 85% to 90% of them singletons. What was sequenced was peripheral blood. The source is a woman aged 45-65 years with COVID-19, enrolled during active disease. CDR3s include the opening cysteine and the closing phenylalanine or tryptophan. D genes are given only for firm matches. The listing skips clone size in some rows; elsewhere it reads once, few, many or a size class.

V	size	D	J	DNA	CDR3
TRBV12-3/TRBV12-4	-	-	TRBJ1-3	TGTGCCAGCAGTTTGGGGCCGGGAAACACCATATATTTT	CASSLGPGNTIYF
TRBV7-2	-	TRBD2	TRBJ2-4	TGTGCCAGCAGCTTAGTAGGGGGTAGCGGGGCGGCCAAAAACATTCAGTACTTC	CASSLVGGSGAAKNIQYF
TRBV7-3	-	-	TRBJ2-2	TGTGCCAGCAGCCCATTGGGGGGGAACACCGGGGAGCTGTTTTTT	CASSPLGGNTGELFF
TRBV15	-	-	TRBJ1-2	TGTGCCACCAGCAGAGGTATAGGGAGCTATGGCTACACCTTC	CATSRGIGSYGYTF
TRBV5-4	-	TRBD1	TRBJ2-5	TGTGCCAGCAGCTTGGCCCGGGGACAGCAAGAGACCCAGTACTTC	CASSLARGQQETQYF
TRBV6-6	-	TRBD1	TRBJ1-5	TGTGCCAGCAGTACACAGGGGATTGAGAGCAATCAGCCCCAGCATTTT	CASSTQGIESNQPQHF
TRBV12-3/TRBV12-4	-	-	TRBJ1-2	TGTGCCAGCAGTTCCGAGCAATCCTATGGCTACACCTTC	CASSSEQSYGYTF
TRBV7-3	-	TRBD1	TRBJ2-7	TGTGCCAGCAGCCGGGACAGGGGCTACGAGCAGTACTTC	CASSRDRGYEQYF
TRBV10-1	once	-	TRBJ1-1	TGCGCCAGCAGTGAGTCGTTCAAGAACACTGAAGCTTTCTTT	CASSESFKNTEAFF
TRBV2	-	TRBD1	TRBJ2-7	TGTGCCAGCAGTGCGGGACAGGGGGGAAAGGGGTACTTC	CASSAGQGGKGYF
TRBV10-3	-	-	TRBJ2-5	TGTGCCATCAGTGAGGGACAGTTCCAAGAGACCCAGTACTTC	CAISEGQFQETQYF
TRBV6-5	-	TRBD1	TRBJ2-2	TGTGCCAGCAGGGTACAGGGGGGAGGGGAGCTGTTTTTT	CASRVQGGGELFF
TRBV5-1	-	TRBD1	TRBJ1-1	TGCGCCAGCAGCGTAACAGGGGGGATGAACACTGAAGCTTTCTTT	CASSVTGGMNTEAFF
TRBV2	once	TRBD2	TRBJ2-7	TGTGCCAGCAGTGATTCTAGCGGGGGATCCTACGAGCAGTACTTC	CASSDSSGGSYEQYF
TRBV3-1/TRBV3-2	-	TRBD2	TRBJ2-1	TGTGCCAGCAGGTTCACTAGCGGGGCTTTCAATGAGCAGTTCTTC	CASRFTSGAFNEQFF
TRBV6-6	-	-	TRBJ1-2	TGTGCCAGCAGTTCTCCAGAGGACTATGGCTACACCTTC	CASSSPEDYGYTF
TRBV5-4	-	-	TRBJ2-5	TGTGCCAGCAGCTTGGACAGGCCGAGGAAAGAGACCCAGTACTTC	CASSLDRPRKETQYF
TRBV30	once	-	TRBJ2-7	TGTGCCTGGAGTGCAGGGGCCTACGAGCAGTACTTC	CAWSAGAYEQYF
TRBV5-6	-	TRBD1	TRBJ1-1	TGTGCCAGCAGCTTGCAGGGGGCGTCTACTGAAGCTTTCTTT	CASSLQGASTEAFF
TRBV5-5	-	TRBD2	TRBJ2-3	TGTGCCAGCAGCTTGCGGACTAGCGGGGGGGCAGATACGCAGTATTTT	CASSLRTSGGADTQYF
TRBV9	-	-	TRBJ1-3	TGTGCCAGCAGCGTTAAAGGACTTTCGATCTCTGGAAACACCATATATTTT	CASSVKGLSISGNTIYF
TRBV2	few	-	TRBJ1-1	TGTGCCAGCAGTGATCCGGGGAGGCACACTGAAGCTTTCTTT	CASSDPGRHTEAFF
TRBV27	-	TRBD1	TRBJ1-1	TGTGCCAGCAGTTTAGATATACCCGGACAGGGCCCCACTGAAGCTTTCTTT	CASSLDIPGQGPTEAFF
TRBV5-5	-	-	TRBJ2-3	TGTGCCAGCAGTCCCGGGGTTACAACTCCAGATACGCAGTATTTT	CASSPGVTTPDTQYF
TRBV4-1	-	-	TRBJ1-1	TGCGCCAGCAGCCGAGGGACGGGGGGGACCATGAACACTGAAGCTTTCTTT	CASSRGTGGTMNTEAFF
TRBV10-3	-	-	TRBJ1-2	TGTGCCATCAGTGAGTATAACCCTCTAATGCCGGAGGGCGGCTACACCTTC	CAISEYNPLMPEGGYTF
TRBV28	-	TRBD1	TRBJ2-7	TGTGCCAGCAGTTTGAGGCAGGGGGCTTACGAGCAGTACTTC	CASSLRQGAYEQYF
TRBV14	-	-	TRBJ1-1	TGTGCCAGCAGCCTTTCCATGAACACTGAAGCTTTCTTT	CASSLSMNTEAFF
TRBV19	-	-	TRBJ1-5	TGTGCCAGTAGTATAGCACAGGTTAGCAATCAGCCCCAGCATTTT	CASSIAQVSNQPQHF
TRBV12-3/TRBV12-4	once	-	TRBJ2-7	TGTGCCAGCAGTTTAGGCAGGTCCTACGAGCAGTACTTC	CASSLGRSYEQYF
TRBV4-1	once	-	TRBJ2-7	TGCGCCAGCAGCCAAGAGGCGGCTCGGGTCTACGAGCAGTACTTC	CASSQEAARVYEQYF
TRBV2	-	-	TRBJ1-1	TGTGCCAGCAGCGCCGGGCCCCCGGGGACTGAAGCTTTCTTT	CASSAGPPGTEAFF
TRBV13	-	TRBD1	TRBJ2-7	TGTGCCAGCAGCTCCGGGACAGCTTCGGCCTACGAGCAGTACTTC	CASSSGTASAYEQYF
TRBV7-6	-	-	TRBJ1-1	TGTGCCAGCAGCTCGGGGGAAGAAGCTTTCTTT	CASSSGEEAFF
TRBV18	once	-	TRBJ1-3	TGTGCCAGCACCTTTCAGCAGGGGCGCTCTGGAAACACCATATATTTT	CASTFQQGRSGNTIYF
TRBV5-8	-	TRBD1	TRBJ1-2	TGTGCCAGCAGCCAGGGACAGGGGGGCTATGGCTACACCTTC	CASSQGQGGYGYTF
TRBV18	-	-	TRBJ2-1	TGTGCCAGCGCACGCCGGGACAATGAGCAGTTCTTC	CASARRDNEQFF
TRBV9	-	TRBD1	TRBJ2-7	TGTGCCAGCAGCGTAGCCCGTACCGGGACAGTCTACGAGCAGTACTTC	CASSVARTGTVYEQYF
TRBV30	-	-	TRBJ1-1	TGTGCCTGGAGCGGAGGGGGGGCAGGTAACACTGAAGCTTTCTTT	CAWSGGGAGNTEAFF
TRBV15	-	TRBD2	TRBJ2-2	TGTGCCACCAGCAGCCAACTAGCGGGGGGTGGCGGGGAGCTGTTTTTT	CATSSQLAGGGGELFF
TRBV6-5	-	TRBD1	TRBJ1-2	TGTGCCAGCAGCCTGGTCGGACAGGGAGGCGGCTACACCTTC	CASSLVGQGGGYTF
TRBV3-1/TRBV3-2	-	-	TRBJ1-1	TGTGCCAGCAGCCCTATAAGACAGGTTGGCGACACTGAAGCTTTCTTT	CASSPIRQVGDTEAFF
TRBV6-5	-	-	TRBJ2-2	TGTGCCAGCAGATCGACTACGAACGGGGAGCTGTTTTTT	CASRSTTNGELFF
TRBV5-1	-	TRBD2	TRBJ2-7	TGCGCCAGCAGCTCGACTAGCGGGGGGGACTACGAGCAGTACTTC	CASSSTSGGDYEQYF
TRBV20-1	few	TRBD1	TRBJ2-1	TGCAGTGCTAGTCCCGGGACAGGGGTCGCTGAGCAGTTCTTC	CSASPGTGVAEQFF
TRBV9	-	TRBD1	TRBJ1-3	TGTGCCAGCAGCGCGACACAGGGGGCTATCTCCATATATTTT	CASSATQGAISIYF
TRBV3-1/TRBV3-2	-	TRBD1	TRBJ1-4	TGTGCCAGCAGCCTGGGACAGGGGAGAAAACTGTTTTTT	CASSLGQGRKLFF
TRBV28	-	TRBD1	TRBJ2-5	TGTGCCAGCAGTTCAGGGGGAGTTTCAGAGACCCAGTACTTC	CASSSGGVSETQYF
TRBV27	-	-	TRBJ1-1	TGTGCCAGCAGTTACCGGGGGGGGTTGAACACTGAAGCTTTCTTT	CASSYRGGLNTEAFF
TRBV5-4	-	-	TRBJ1-4	TGTGCCAGCAGCCAAAGGGCAGGGAACCCTAATGAAAAACTGTTTTTT	CASSQRAGNPNEKLFF
TRBV19	few	TRBD1	TRBJ1-6	TGTGCCAGTAGTACACGGACAGGGGGGAATTCACCCCTCCACTTT	CASSTRTGGNSPLHF
TRBV5-1	-	-	TRBJ2-2	TGCGCCAGCAGCTTGGAGGGGCCAGGGAACACCGGGGAGCTGTTTTTT	CASSLEGPGNTGELFF
TRBV9	-	TRBD1	TRBJ1-2	TGTGCCAGCAGCCCGCGGGACAGCCCCTATGGCTACACCTTC	CASSPRDSPYGYTF
TRBV19	few	TRBD1	TRBJ2-7	TGTGCCAGTAGTAGGCGCCAGGGGGCTACCTACGAGCAGTACTTC	CASSRRQGATYEQYF